The clone carrying this TCR beta chain was seen a few times. As yet, its antigen is unknown. Molecular barcoding with unique molecular identifiers was used for the TCRbeta library. MiXCR, run by TCRdb on the PCR reads, gives a single entry per CDR3 protein. The sample contains roughly 420,000 distinct CDR3 sequences, about a sixth of which appear only once. This sample stems from a study of T-cell reconstitution after alpha-beta-depleted transplantation in children. Study-wide results and limits: At around two months after transplant, the alpha-beta T cells were reportedly derived from several hundred expanded clones that came from non-depleted graft cells. At one year after transplant, newly produced T cells mostly accounted for T-cell counts and diversity.

Sample: PBMCs, mostly from graft donor cells, taken 360 days after TCRalphabeta/CD19-depleted stem cell transplant. This TCR was sampled from a boy in the first two years of life who had a stem cell transplant for Wiskott-Aldrich syndrome, so the T cells may come from the graft donor.

CDR3 nucleotides: TGTGCCAGCAGGGCACAGGGGGTCCCGGACACCGGGGAGCTGTTTTTT. Its protein is CASRAQGVPDTGELFF. The chain joins TRBV7-6 to TRBJ2-2; TRBD1 agrees at 8 bases. The CDR3 has 16 amino acids. The trim removed 6 bases at V and 3 bases at J, leaving 9 bases unmatched. Germline V lookup: CDR1 SGHVS, CDR2 FNYEAQ.